This T cell receptor (beta chain) is drawn from a study of lymphopenia after photon versus proton radiotherapy. TCRdb keeps only in-frame clones here, not all; method: immunoSEQ multiplex PCR. The sample holds 35,000 to 45,000 clones, under 85% seen once. Study results and limitations: Relative stability marked proton patients; photon patients lost diversity and naive cells. Post-nadir TCR diversity decline inversely tracked overall survival among those who died. Authors raise, but do not show, better survival with proton therapy. After lymphocyte nadir, photon-treated repertoires showed oligoclonal expansion, especially CD8+ Temra.

With respect to this clone: Antigen unknown. The junction does not match germline at one end; this may be a read error.

The CDR3 length is 15 residues. Germline CDR1 is SGDLS and CDR2 is YYNGEE. The genes are TRBV9 and TRBJ2-7, with D possibly TRBD1 on 6 matching bases. The specimen was peripheral blood, collected from a patient treated with proton-based radiotherapy. The TCR originated in a woman aged 65 to 85 with pancreatic cancer. CDR3 DNA sequence: TGTGCCAGCAGCGTACAGGCAGGGGTTTCCTCCGAGCAGTACTTC. It yields the protein CASSVQAGVSSEQYF.